These 20 T cell receptor beta chains were all obtained from the same sample, sequenced in a study of blood T cell repertoires in COVID-19. Libraries were prepared by immunoSEQ multiplex PCR; TCRdb keeps only in-frame clonotypes and omits some of them. There are fewer than 250,000 clones in the sample; roughly 80% occur only once, and about 3.9% lies in the top ten. Sequences were obtained from PBMCs or T cells enriched from blood (not recorded which). Every receptor here comes from a middle-aged woman who had been exposed to COVID-19.

The chain has TRBV27 and TRBJ2-4, with 11 nucleotides matching TRBD2. The germline gives CDR1 MNHEY, CDR2 SMNVEV (reference sequence). V gave up 8 bases and J gave up 0 bases; unmatched junction bases: 6. This CDR3 contains 16 residues. The CDR3 DNA reads as TGTGCCAGCTGGGGACTAGCGGAACTAGCCAAAAACATTCAGTACTTC. Translation gives CASWGLAELAKNIQYF.

This clone was counted between two and nine times. This chain uses TRBV5-5 with TRBJ2-7, with TRBD2 as a possible D gene (6 bases). This CDR3 region has 16 residues. V lost 2 bases to trimming and J lost 2 bases, with 17 bases between them. Germline V gives CDR1 SGHKS, CDR2 YYEKEE (reference sequence). CDR3 sequence reads: CASSFAVGGGAYEQYF. The CDR3 region has the DNA TGTGCCAGCAGCTTCGCCGTGGGGGGTGGGGCCTACGAGCAGTACTTC.

CDR3 nucleotides: TGTGCCAGCAGCCTGCGCACCTCTAACTATGGCTACACCTTC. Translated: CASSLRTSNYGYTF. The chain recombines TRBV28 with TRBJ1-2; the D is unclear. Trimming shortened V by 6 bases and J by 0 bases, and 11 bases separated the two germline ends. This CDR3 contains 14 residues. Per the germline V gene, CDR1 is MDHEN and CDR2 is SYDVKM.

The chain is built from TRBV7-3 and TRBJ2-7; TRBD1 matches 8 bases. CDR3 size: 16 residues. Trimming removed 0 bases from V and 0 bases from J; junction bases left unmatched: 4. Per the germline V gene, CDR1 is SGHTA and CDR2 is FQGTGA. As DNA, the CDR3 is TGTGCCAGCAGCTTAACCGGACAGGGCCCCTCCTACGAGCAGTACTTC. This encodes CASSLTGQGPSYEQYF. The variable domain in full, with the rest retrieved from reference TRBV7-3 and TRBJ2-7, is GAGVSQTPSNKVTEKGKYVELRCDPISGHTALYWYRQSLGQGPEFLIYFQGTGAADDSGLPNDRFFAVRPEGSVSTLKIQRTERGDSAVYLCASSLTGQGPSYEQYFGPGTRLTVT.

The CDR3 DNA is TGTGCCAGCAGTAAAAACCTGGGGGGTGAGCAGTTCTTC. Protein sequence: CASSKNLGGEQFF. V is TRBV6-5 and J is TRBJ2-1; tentatively, D is TRBD2 (6 bases). There are 13 residues in the CDR3. Germline CDR1 and CDR2: MNHEY and SVGAGI. Trimming left V 5 bases short and J 9 bases short, with 14 bases between.

The chain couples TRBV12-3 or TRBV12-4 to TRBJ1-3; D remains ambiguous. The germline V and J ends were trimmed by 2 bases and 13 bases, with 12 bases remaining between them. The CDR3 has 12 amino acids. CDR3 amino acids: CASSLQTSSIYF. The CDR3, as DNA: TGTGCCAGCAGTTTACAGACATCTTCTATATATTTT.

The V and J genes are TRBV2 and TRBJ1-6; D might be TRBD1 (6 bases). Looked up from germline, CDR1 is SNHLY and CDR2 is FYNNEI. V gave up 6 bases and J gave up 15 bases, with 15 bases separating them. The CDR3 totals 12 residues. The CDR3 nucleotides read TGTGCCAGCAGCGACAGGCTATGGGACCTCCACTTT. Its protein product is CASSDRLWDLHF.

The chain couples TRBV28 to TRBJ2-1, with TRBD2 matching over 9 bases. This CDR3 spans 17 amino acids. The trim removed 5 bases at V and 0 bases at J, leaving 8 bases unmatched. From germline, CDR1 is MDHEN and CDR2 SYDVKM. In DNA, the CDR3 is TGTGCCAGCAGTCGCGGGGGGGCCTCTCCCTCCTACAATGAGCAGTTCTTC. This encodes CASSRGGASPSYNEQFF.

This sequence joins TRBV27 and TRBJ1-6; D uncertain. Germline assignment: CDR1 MNHEY and CDR2 SMNVEV (reference sequence). This CDR3 contains 15 residues. The ends were cut back, 0 bases at V and 6 bases at J, with 9 bases in the middle. The CDR3 spells CASSLSRGFNSPLHF. DNA for the CDR3: TGTGCCAGCAGTTTATCCAGAGGCTTTAATTCACCCCTCCACTTT.

The chain recombines TRBV7-3 with TRBJ2-3; TRBD2 aligns across 10 bases. Germline V lookup: CDR1 SGHTA, CDR2 FQGTGA. V was pared by 5 bases and J by 7 bases, with 3 bases of the junction left unmatched. The CDR3 runs to 13 residues. This CDR3 is CASSASGGYTQYF. DNA for the CDR3: TGTGCCAGCAGCGCTAGCGGGGGATATACGCAGTATTTT.

The V gene is TRBV3-1 (or the pseudogene TRBV3-2), the J gene TRBJ1-1, with D maybe TRBD1 (6 bases). Germline V gene data show CDR1 as LGHDT and CDR2 as YNNKEL (reference sequence). The CDR3 is 14 amino acids. V was shortened by 4 bases and J by 10 bases, with 19 bases between the two germline ends. The CDR3 bases are TGTGCCAGCAGCCTACAGGGCTCCCAATTAGGAGCTTTCTTT. It is translated as CASSLQGSQLGAFF.

CDR3 protein: CASTPSGDEQFF. The DNA for the CDR3 is TGTGCCAGCACCCCTAGTGGCGATGAGCAGTTCTTC. The chain employs TRBV12-3 or TRBV12-4 and TRBJ2-1, with D unresolved. This CDR3 region has 12 residues. V lost 7 bases to trimming and J lost 8 bases, with 12 bases between them.

The V call is TRBV6-5, the J call TRBJ1-3; D ambiguous. Germline CDR1 reads MNHEY; CDR2 reads SVGAGI. The germline V and J ends were trimmed by 8 bases and 0 bases, with 14 bases remaining between them. The length of the CDR3 is 15 residues. The CDR3: CASGRTESSGNTIYF. The CDR3 region has the DNA TGTGCCAGCGGTCGAACGGAGAGCTCTGGAAACACCATATATTTT.

This clone was seen just once. The V and J genes are TRBV19 and TRBJ1-2; 7 positions match TRBD1. In germline, CDR1 is LNHDA, CDR2 SQIVND (reference sequence). This CDR3 is built from 13 residues. The V segment lost 10 bases and the J segment 8 bases; nucleotides outside the gene matches: 13. The CDR3 coding sequence is TGTGCCACCCATAGAGGGGGCACGCAGGGCTACACCTTC. This gives the protein CATHRGGTQGYTF.

The chain links TRBV7-9 to TRBJ2-1; no clear D. Germline V gene sequence: CDR1 SEHNR, CDR2 FQNEAQ (reference sequence). The CDR3 runs to 15 residues. V dropped 0 bases and J dropped 1 base, with 7 bases sitting between them. The CDR3 loop reads CASSLARPSYNEQFF. DNA of the CDR3: TGTGCCAGCAGCTTAGCGCGGCCTTCCTACAATGAGCAGTTCTTC.

This sequence joins TRBV6-5 and TRBJ2-7; 7 nucleotides line up with TRBD1. The CDR3 is 15 residues long. The ends lost 8 bases at V and 0 bases at J; junction bases unmatched: 10. CDR1 is MNHEY, CDR2 SVGAGI, per germline. CDR3 DNA sequence: TGTGCCAGCCAAACAGGGGTCTCGGTCTCCTACGAGCAGTACTTC. Translating gives CASQTGVSVSYEQYF.

The rearrangement joins TRBV7-2 to TRBJ1-6, with TRBD1 as a possible D gene (5 bases). The CDR3 contains 15 residues. Germline loops: CDR1 SGHTA, CDR2 FQGNSA. The germline V and J ends were trimmed by 3 bases and 8 bases, with 14 bases remaining between them. CDR3 coding DNA: TGTGCCAGCAGCTTTACGCCAGGGTCGGATTCACCCCTCCACTTT. Translated, it gives CASSFTPGSDSPLHF. The whole variable domain, filled in from reference TRBV7-2 and TRBJ1-6, reads GAGVSQSPSNKVTEKGKDVELRCDPISGHTALYWYRQSLGQGLEFLIYFQGNSAPDKSGLPSDRFSAERTGGSVSTLTIQRTQQEDSAVYLCASSFTPGSDSPLHFGNGTRLTVT.

A single count supports this clone. DNA for the CDR3: TGCGCCAGCAGTCAAACCGGGACAGGGAACAATCAGCCCCAGCATTTT. Its translation is CASSQTGTGNNQPQHF. The chain uses TRBV23-1 and TRBJ1-5, with 9 bases that match TRBD1. TRBV23-1 is reported as an ORF; its role is uncertain. J gave up 3 bases and V 2 bases, and 5 bases lay outside the gene matches. The CDR3 consists of 16 residues.

This sequence joins TRBV29-1 and TRBJ2-5, with D possibly being TRBD2 (6 bases). V lost 6 bases and J 0 bases, leaving 8 bases between the germline ends. Germline V gene sequence: CDR1 SQVTM, CDR2 ANQGSEA. The CDR3 length is 12 residues. Written as DNA, the CDR3 is TGCAGCGTCCGGGAGTACCAAGAGACCCAGTACTTC. Translation gives CSVREYQETQYF.

In DNA, the CDR3 is TGTGCCAGCAGCCATCGTGAGGGTAACTATGGCTACACCTTC. Translating gives CASSHREGNYGYTF. This chain links TRBV9 with TRBJ1-2; D ambiguous. This CDR3 has 14 residues. Germline CDR1 is SGDLS and CDR2 is YYNGEE. Trimming removed 4 bases at V and 1 base at J, with 11 bases between.